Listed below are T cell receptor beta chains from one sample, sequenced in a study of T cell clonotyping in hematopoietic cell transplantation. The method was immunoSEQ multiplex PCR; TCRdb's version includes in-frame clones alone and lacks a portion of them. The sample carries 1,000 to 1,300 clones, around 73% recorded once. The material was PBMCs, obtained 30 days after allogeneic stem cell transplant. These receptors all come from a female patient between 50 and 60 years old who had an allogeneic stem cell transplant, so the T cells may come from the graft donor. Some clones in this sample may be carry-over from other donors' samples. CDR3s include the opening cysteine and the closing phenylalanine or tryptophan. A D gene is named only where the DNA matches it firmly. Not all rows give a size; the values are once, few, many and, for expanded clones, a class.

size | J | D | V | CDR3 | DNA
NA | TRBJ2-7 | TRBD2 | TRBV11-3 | CASSLTPGGEQYF | TGTGCCAGCAGCTTAACCCCGGGGGGGGAGCAGTACTTC
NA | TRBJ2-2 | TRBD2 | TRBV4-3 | CASSHGGAGGRGELFF | TGCGCCAGCAGCCATGGTGGCGCGGGAGGGCGCGGGGAGCTGTTTTTT
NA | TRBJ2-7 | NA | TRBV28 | CASSPPTAGSYEQYF | TGTGCCAGCAGCCCTCCGACAGCGGGCTCTTACGAGCAGTACTTC
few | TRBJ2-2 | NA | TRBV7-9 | CASSLPGANTGELFF | TGTGCCAGCAGCCTACCGGGGGCGAACACCGGGGAGCTGTTTTTT
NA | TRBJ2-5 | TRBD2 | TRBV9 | CASSVGGLGGSQETQYF | TGTGCCAGCAGCGTAGGGGGACTAGGGGGATCCCAAGAGACCCAGTACTTC
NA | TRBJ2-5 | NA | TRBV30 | CAWSYDQRGTQYF | TGTGCCTGGAGTTATGACCAGAGAGGGACCCAGTACTTC
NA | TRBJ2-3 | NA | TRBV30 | CAWRRSRTFSTDTQYF | TGTGCCTGGAGGCGAAGTAGGACCTTTAGCACAGATACGCAGTATTTT
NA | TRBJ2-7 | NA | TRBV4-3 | CASSHYNRGGYEQYF | TGCGCCAGCAGCCACTACAACAGGGGAGGTTACGAGCAGTACTTC
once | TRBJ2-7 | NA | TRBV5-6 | CASSLGGLTGPEQYF | TGTGCCAGCAGCTTGGGAGGACTTACGGGACCCGAGCAGTACTTC
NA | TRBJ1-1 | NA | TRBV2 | CASNPQGQSEAFF | TGTGCCAGCAACCCCCAGGGCCAGTCTGAAGCTTTCTTT
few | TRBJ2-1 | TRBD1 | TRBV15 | CATSRDLTGELLEQFF | TGTGCCACCAGCAGAGATCTTACAGGGGAGTTGTTGGAGCAGTTCTTC
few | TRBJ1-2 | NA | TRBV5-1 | CASSSDKKGYTF | TGCGCCAGCAGCTCCGACAAAAAAGGCTACACCTTC
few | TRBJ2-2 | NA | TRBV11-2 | CASSSRNTGELFF | TGTGCCAGCAGCTCTAGGAACACCGGGGAGCTGTTTTTT
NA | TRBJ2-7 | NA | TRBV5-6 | CASSLAGANEQYF | TGTGCCAGCAGCTTGGCGGGGGCCAACGAGCAGTACTTC
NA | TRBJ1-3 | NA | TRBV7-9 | CASSLTQLSGNTIYF | TGTGCCAGCAGCTTAACACAGCTCTCTGGAAACACCATATATTTT
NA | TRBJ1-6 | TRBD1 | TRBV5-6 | CASRLDRDNSPLHF | TGTGCCAGCAGATTGGACAGGGATAATTCACCCCTCCACTTT
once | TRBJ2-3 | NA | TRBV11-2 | CASTLQRDTQYF | TGTGCCAGCACCTTGCAAAGGGATACGCAGTATTTT
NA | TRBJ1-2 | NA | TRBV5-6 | CASSWKETGDYGYTF | TGTGCCAGCAGCTGGAAGGAGACAGGTGACTATGGCTACACCTTC
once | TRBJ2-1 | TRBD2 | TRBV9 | CASSVASGGYNEQFF | TGTGCCAGCAGCGTAGCAAGCGGGGGGTACAATGAGCAGTTCTTC
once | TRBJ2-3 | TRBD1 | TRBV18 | CASSLTGGTDTQYF | TGTGCCAGCTCACTCACAGGGGGCACAGATACGCAGTATTTT
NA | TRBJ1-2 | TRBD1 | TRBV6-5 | CASYGTGSSNYGYTF | TGTGCCAGCTATGGGACAGGTTCATCAAACTATGGCTACACCTTC
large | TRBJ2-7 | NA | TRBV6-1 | CASSEFYRFYEQYF | TGTGCCAGCAGTGAATTCTATAGGTTTTACGAGCAGTACTTC
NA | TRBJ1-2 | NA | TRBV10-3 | CAISEAGQPAANGYTF | TGTGCCATCAGTGAGGCTGGACAGCCCGCGGCGAATGGCTACACCTTC
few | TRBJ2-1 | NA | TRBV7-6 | CASSSSIPEQFF | TGTGCCAGCAGCTCGAGCATTCCTGAGCAGTTCTTC
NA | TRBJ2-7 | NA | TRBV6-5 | CASSRTAVPYEQYF | TGTGCCAGCAGCCGGACTGCAGTGCCCTACGAGCAGTACTTC
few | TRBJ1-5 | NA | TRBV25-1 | CASSRQPQHF | TGTGCCAGCAGTCGACAGCCCCAGCATTTT
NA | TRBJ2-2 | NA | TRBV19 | CASSMEGVITGELFF | TGTGCCAGTAGTATGGAGGGAGTCATAACCGGGGAGCTGTTTTTT
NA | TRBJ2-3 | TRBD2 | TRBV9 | CASSATSGRSDTQYF | TGTGCCAGCAGCGCGACTAGCGGGAGGTCCGATACGCAGTATTTT
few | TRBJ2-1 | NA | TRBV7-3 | CASSYGNNEQFF | TGTGCCAGCAGCTACGGTAACAATGAGCAGTTCTTC
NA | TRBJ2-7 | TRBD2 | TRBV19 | CASSIPPTSGTYEQYF | TGTGCCAGTAGTATACCCCCTACTAGCGGGACCTACGAGCAGTACTTC
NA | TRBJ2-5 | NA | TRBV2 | CASSESEESAQETQYF | TGTGCCAGCAGTGAATCAGAGGAGAGCGCCCAAGAGACCCAGTACTTC
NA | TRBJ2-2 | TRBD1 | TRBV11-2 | CASRNTGGTGELFF | TGTGCCAGCAGGAATACAGGGGGCACCGGGGAGCTGTTTTTT
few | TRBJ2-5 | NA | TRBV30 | CAWSAPNQETQYF | TGTGCCTGGAGTGCCCCGAACCAAGAGACCCAGTACTTC
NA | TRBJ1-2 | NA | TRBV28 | CASSFVQLLGYTF | TGTGCCAGCAGTTTTGTACAGTTACTTGGCTACACCTTC
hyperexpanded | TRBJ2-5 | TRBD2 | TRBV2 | CASRRTSGRQETQYF | TGTGCCAGCCGAAGGACTAGCGGGAGGCAAGAGACCCAGTACTTC
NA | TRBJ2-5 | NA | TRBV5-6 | CASSHRDQETQYF | TGTGCCAGCAGCCATCGGGACCAAGAGACCCAGTACTTC
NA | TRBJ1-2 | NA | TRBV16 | CASSQFQGNYGYTF | TGTGCCAGCAGCCAATTCCAGGGGAACTATGGCTACACCTTC